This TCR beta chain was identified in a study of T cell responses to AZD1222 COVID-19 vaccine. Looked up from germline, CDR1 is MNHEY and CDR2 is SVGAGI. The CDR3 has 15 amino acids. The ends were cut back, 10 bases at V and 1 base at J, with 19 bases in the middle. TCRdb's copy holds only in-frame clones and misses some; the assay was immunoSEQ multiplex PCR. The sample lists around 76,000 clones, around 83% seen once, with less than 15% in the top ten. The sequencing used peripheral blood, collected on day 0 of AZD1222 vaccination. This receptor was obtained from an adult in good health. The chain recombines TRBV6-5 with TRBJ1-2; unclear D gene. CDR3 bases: TGTGCCACCCTACCGGTGGGGTTAAATAACTATGGCTACACCTTC. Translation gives CATLPVGLNNYGYTF.